The TCR beta chain described here comes from a study of blood T cell repertoires in COVID-19. Across the study: The cDNA or gDNA used as material had been derived from T cells, B-cell-depleted T cells, or PBMCs.

Germline loops: CDR1 SNHLY, CDR2 FYNNEI. V gave up 6 bases and J gave up 14 bases, with 18 bases separating them. The CDR3 sequence is 12 residues long. The table came from immunoSEQ multiplex PCR; TCRdb's copy has only in-frame clones and leaves some out. The sample consists of a few hundred thousand clones, roughly 90% of them appearing once. During active infection, Seattle patients enrolled and were then monitored through disease. The rearrangement uses TRBV2 and TRBJ2-3; tentative D call: TRBD2 (5 bases). This clonotype was obtained from a woman in her twenties or thirties with COVID-19, enrolled during active disease. What was sequenced was peripheral blood. This CDR3 is CASSVGLDPRYF. CDR3 coding DNA: TGTGCCAGCAGCGTAGGACTGGACCCTAGGTATTTT. The complete variable domain, with remaining parts taken from reference TRBV2 and TRBJ2-3, reads EPEVTQTPSHQVTQMGQEVILRCVPISNHLYFYWYRQILGQKVEFLVSFYNNEISEKSEIFDDQFSVERPDGSNFTLKIRSTKLEDSAMYFCASSVGLDPRYFGPGTRLTVL.